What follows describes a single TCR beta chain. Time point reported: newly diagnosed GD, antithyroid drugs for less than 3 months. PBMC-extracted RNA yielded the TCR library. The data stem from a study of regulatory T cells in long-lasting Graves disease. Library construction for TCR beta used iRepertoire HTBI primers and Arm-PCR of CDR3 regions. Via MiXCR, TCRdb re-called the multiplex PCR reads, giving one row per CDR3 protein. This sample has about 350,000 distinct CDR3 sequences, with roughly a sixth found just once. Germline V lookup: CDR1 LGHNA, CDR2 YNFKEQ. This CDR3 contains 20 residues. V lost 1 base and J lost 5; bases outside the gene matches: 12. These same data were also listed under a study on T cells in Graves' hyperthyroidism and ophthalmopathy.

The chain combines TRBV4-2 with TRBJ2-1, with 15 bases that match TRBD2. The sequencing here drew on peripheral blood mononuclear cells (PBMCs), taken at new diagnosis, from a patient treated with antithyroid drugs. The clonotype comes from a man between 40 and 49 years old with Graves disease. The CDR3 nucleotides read TGTGCCAGCAGCCAAGCCTTAGGACTAGCGGGGGGGCTCCGGAACAATGAGCAGTTCTTC. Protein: CASSQALGLAGGLRNNEQFF.